This TCR beta chain was captured by sequencing in a study of shared T cell receptors in the human thymus. A single count supports this clone. Using immunoSEQ multiplex PCR, the repertoire was profiled, and TCRdb retains in-frame clones only, with some absent. The repertoire holds approximately 730,000 clones, with 80% to 90% as singletons. Per germline, CDR1 KGHSH and CDR2 LQKENI. V lost 4 bases to trimming and J lost 8 bases; unmatched junction nucleotides: 7. The CDR3 totals 14 residues. This same sample was also part of a study on human thymus T cells. That work adds: Corrective heart surgery yielded resections, and these provided the thymus tissue.

The TCR was taken from a girl in the first two years of life with a congenital heart defect. The source material was thymocytes. The chain combines TRBV18 with TRBJ1-5; 8 bases agree with TRBD1. The CDR3 region is CASSRTGRNEPQHF. In DNA form, the CDR3 reads TGTGCCAGCTCACGGACAGGGAGGAATGAGCCCCAGCATTTT.